Listed below are T cell receptor beta chains from one sample, sequenced in a study of vaccination effects on CD4 cells after COVID-19. Sequenced by immunoSEQ multiplex PCR; TCRdb stores in-frame clones only, minus some. Here the sample spans under 55,000 clones, about four fifths being singletons. The antigens for these receptors are not known. The material was CD4+ T cells from PBMCs cultured with HCoV-OC43 spike peptides, obtained before COVID-19 vaccination. The receptors originated from a human donor who received a COVID-19 vaccine. CDR3s include the opening cysteine and the closing phenylalanine or tryptophan. The order of the fields is J gene, V gene, clone size, D gene, CDR3 DNA, CDR3 protein. The D gene is left open where the match is weak. A clone size is listed for some rows: how often the clone was seen (once, few, many), or a class if it is expanded.

J: TRBJ1-2; V: TRBV28; size: few; D: .; DNA: TGTGCCAGCAGTTTAGAACTGGAAACCTCCTATGGCTACACCTTC; CDR3: CASSLELETSYGYTF
J: TRBJ2-2; V: TRBV5-1; size: .; D: TRBD2; DNA: TGCGCCAGCAAACTAGGCCCGACAGCGGGGGGTAACACCGGGGAGCTGTTTTTT; CDR3: CASKLGPTAGGNTGELFF
J: TRBJ2-3; V: TRBV7-3; size: .; D: TRBD1; DNA: TGTGCCAGTTCAGGGGGCCTAATCACAGATACGCAGTATTTT; CDR3: CASSGGLITDTQYF
J: TRBJ1-5; V: TRBV7-8; size: .; D: .; DNA: TGTGCCAGCAGCTTGGGGGGAGTTAGAGGCAATCAGCCCCAGCATTTT; CDR3: CASSLGGVRGNQPQHF
J: TRBJ1-2; V: TRBV6-2/TRBV6-3; size: .; D: TRBD1; DNA: TGTGCCAGCAGTTACCCCGGACAGGTCAGAGTCTATGGCTACACCTTC; CDR3: CASSYPGQVRVYGYTF
J: TRBJ2-1; V: TRBV7-7; size: .; D: .; DNA: TGTGCCAGCAGCTTACTGGGGGGATTCGAGGTAGAGCAGTTCTTC; CDR3: CASSLLGGFEVEQFF
J: TRBJ1-2; V: TRBV11-2; size: .; D: .; DNA: TGTGCCAGCAGCCCTAGGGGGGCCCTAAACTATGGCTACACCTTC; CDR3: CASSPRGALNYGYTF
J: TRBJ1-6; V: TRBV29-1; size: few; D: TRBD1; DNA: TGCAGCGCGGGACAGGGGCCTAATTCACCCCTCCACTTT; CDR3: CSAGQGPNSPLHF
J: TRBJ2-2; V: TRBV2; size: .; D: TRBD1; DNA: TGTGCCAGCAGGGGACAGTTGAACACCGGGGAGCTGTTTTTT; CDR3: CASRGQLNTGELFF
J: TRBJ2-2; V: TRBV3-1/TRBV3-2; size: .; D: TRBD1; DNA: TGTGCCAGCACCAACCTCCGGGACAGGGGCTCGAACACCGGGGAGCTGTTTTTT; CDR3: CASTNLRDRGSNTGELFF